The next 20 T cell receptor beta chains were all read from a single sample in a study of blood T cell repertoires in COVID-19. Sequenced by immunoSEQ multiplex PCR; TCRdb stores in-frame clones only, minus some. In the table there are fewer than 200,000 clones, roughly 85% of which are singletons. The sequencing input was peripheral blood. The receptors were sampled from a man aged 55-75 years with active or convalescent COVID-19.

The genes are TRBV19 and TRBJ1-2; 11 bases match TRBD1. Germline trimming cut 5 bases from V and 5 bases from J; bases unmatched to any gene: 10. The length of the CDR3 is 16 residues. The germline CDR1 and CDR2 sequences are LNHDA and SQIVND (reference sequence). CDR3 region: CASSALEDRGLYGYTF. The CDR3 DNA is TGTGCCAGTAGTGCACTGGAGGACAGGGGGCTGTATGGCTACACCTTC.

The genes are TRBV29-1 and TRBJ2-3, with D perhaps matching TRBD1 (6 bases). Germline V gives CDR1 SQVTM, CDR2 ANQGSEA. CDR3 length equals 16 residues. V lost 4 bases to trimming and J lost 4 bases, with 21 bases between them. The CDR3 reads CSVGGMTGRNSDTQYF. The DNA for the CDR3 is TGCAGCGTTGGGGGCATGACAGGAAGGAACTCAGATACGCAGTATTTT.

The chain combines TRBV10-3 with TRBJ1-2; TRBD1 might be the D (6 bases). This CDR3 contains 13 residues. Germline V gene sequence: CDR1 ENHRY, CDR2 SYGVKD. V dropped 6 bases and J dropped 6 bases, with 14 bases sitting between them. The CDR3 reads CAIRLGGAHGYTF. In DNA form, the CDR3 reads TGTGCCATCAGGCTGGGGGGGGCGCATGGCTACACCTTC.

This clone was seen a single time. V is TRBV10-3 and J is TRBJ1-5, with D tentatively TRBD1 (6 bases). The CDR3 contains 13 residues. Trimming stripped 10 bases from V and 6 bases from J, with 16 bases between. Germline V gives CDR1 ENHRY, CDR2 SYGVKD. CDR3 sequence (DNA): TGTGCCACTGGACGGGGGGCGGGTCAGCCCCAGCATTTT. Its translation: CATGRGAGQPQHF.

The V and J genes are TRBV3-1 (or the pseudogene TRBV3-2) and TRBJ2-1; the match to TRBD2 covers 13 bases. The CDR3 extends over 17 amino acids. Germline CDR1 reads LGHDT; CDR2 reads YNNKEL (reference sequence). Germline trimming cut 6 bases from V and 2 bases from J; bases unmatched to any gene: 7. The CDR3 loop reads CASSRTSGGSTYNEQFF. As DNA, the CDR3 is TGTGCCAGCAGTCGGACTAGCGGGGGCTCTACCTACAATGAGCAGTTCTTC.

The chain combines TRBV5-1 with TRBJ2-2; 7 bases map to TRBD1. There are 15 residues in the CDR3. Germline loops: CDR1 SGHRS, CDR2 YFSETQ. With 4 bases clipped from V and 2 bases from J, the junction kept 5 bases outside the gene matches. In DNA, the CDR3 is TGCGCCAGCAGCGAACGACAGGGTAACACCGGGGAGCTGTTTTTT. It codes for CASSERQGNTGELFF.

The rearrangement links TRBV7-8 to TRBJ1-5, with 8 bases that match TRBD1. V lost 3 bases to trimming and J lost 2 bases; unmatched junction nucleotides: 6. The CDR3 is made up of 16 amino acids. Germline loops: CDR1 SGHVS, CDR2 FQNEAQ. CDR3 loop: CASSLLRGQGNQPQHF. CDR3 nucleotide sequence: TGTGCCAGCAGCTTGCTCAGGGGGCAGGGCAATCAGCCCCAGCATTTT.

This chain joins TRBV27 and TRBJ1-1; 9 positions agree with TRBD1. The V and J ends lost 6 bases and 3 bases, in that order; junction bases with no gene match: 14. The germline gives CDR1 MNHEY, CDR2 SMNVEV (reference sequence). The CDR3 spans 17 residues. The CDR3 region is CASSSSHRGQAYTEAFF. The CDR3 coding sequence is TGTGCCAGCAGCTCATCCCACAGGGGGCAAGCGTACACTGAAGCTTTCTTT.

V gene TRBV5-6 combines with J gene TRBJ1-5; D call uncertain. The germline CDR1 and CDR2 sequences are SGHDT and YYEEEE. Trimming took off 3 bases at V and 9 bases at J, with 22 bases between the two ends. The CDR3 is 16 amino acids. CDR3 nucleotides: TGTGCCAGCAGCTCCATATCTGAGACCTCCGCGGGGCCCCAGCATTTT. Encoded protein: CASSSISETSAGPQHF.

This clone was detected a few times. The chain has TRBV19 and TRBJ2-2, with TRBD2 as a possible D gene (6 bases). The CDR3 covers 14 residues. Per the germline V gene, CDR1 is LNHDA and CDR2 is SQIVND (reference sequence). V lost 3 bases, J lost 6 bases, and 11 bases lay in between. CDR3: CASSMGGVAGELFF. DNA of the CDR3: TGTGCCAGTAGTATGGGGGGAGTTGCCGGGGAGCTGTTTTTT.

This chain connects TRBV29-1 to TRBJ1-2, with 9 bases lining up with TRBD1. The CDR3 covers 14 residues. Germline values: CDR1 SQVTM, CDR2 ANQGSEA. Trimming cost V 1 base and J 5 bases; bases outside gene matches: 5. As DNA, the CDR3 is TGCAGCGTTGAAGGGGACAGGGTTAGGTATGGCTACACCTTC. Its translation: CSVEGDRVRYGYTF. Supplemented by reference TRBV29-1 and TRBJ1-2, the full variable domain reads SAVISQKPSRDICQRGTSLTIQCQVDSQVTMMFWYRQQPGQSLTLIATANQGSEATYESGFVIDKFPISRPNLTFSTLTVSNMSPEDSSIYLCSVEGDRVRYGYTFGSGTRLTVV.

The gene calls are TRBV24-1 and TRBJ1-1; a weak D match, TRBD1 (5 bases). Germline loops: CDR1 KGHDR, CDR2 SFDVKD. Trimming took 6 bases from V and 3 from J, leaving 10 bases between them. The CDR3 sequence is 13 residues long. The CDR3 sequence is CATSSGRDTEAFF. The CDR3 bases are TGTGCCACCAGTTCAGGGAGGGACACTGAAGCTTTCTTT.

This clone was counted between two and nine times. V gene TRBV29-1 combines with J gene TRBJ1-1; the match to TRBD1 covers 7 bases. CDR1 is SQVTM, CDR2 ANQGSEA, per germline. The CDR3 is made up of 13 amino acids. With V trimmed by 7 bases and J by 4 bases, 9 bases remained unmatched. The CDR3 sequence: CSGTQSGGTEAFF. CDR3 DNA: TGCAGCGGGACCCAGTCAGGGGGCACTGAAGCTTTCTTT.

The rearrangement joins TRBV7-9 to TRBJ1-2, with TRBD1 as a possible D gene (6 bases). CDR1 is SEHNR and CDR2 is FQNEAQ in the germline V gene (reference sequence). CDR3 length: 13 amino acids. V was pared by 8 bases and J by 4 bases, with 14 bases between. The CDR3: CASSGHSIYGYTF. The DNA of the CDR3 is TGTGCCAGCTCGGGACACTCGATCTATGGCTACACCTTC.

The chain has TRBV5-1 and TRBJ2-2; the D gene is possibly TRBD1 (5 bases). With 4 bases removed from V and 7 bases from J, the gap between germline ends came to 17 bases. This CDR3 spans 15 amino acids. Per the germline V gene, CDR1 is SGHRS and CDR2 is YFSETQ. The CDR3 bases are TGCGCCAGCAGCGCCGGCGGCAGGGTGGGCGGGGAGCTGTTTTTT. Translating gives CASSAGGRVGGELFF.

The V and J genes are TRBV23-1 and TRBJ2-2; D unresolved. TRBV23-1 is filed as an ORF, its function uncertain. The CDR3 sequence is 12 residues long. Between the trimmed V and J ends, which lost 9 bases and 1 base, there was a span of 6 bases. Here the CDR3 reads CARHRNTGELFF. CDR3 DNA sequence: TGCGCCAGACACAGGAACACCGGGGAGCTGTTTTTT.

The rearrangement links TRBV10-3 to TRBJ2-3, with TRBD1 matching over 7 bases. V was clipped by 3 bases and J by 2 bases; unmatched bases: 8. CDR3 length: 16 residues. Germline V gives CDR1 ENHRY, CDR2 SYGVKD. The CDR3 region is CAISDRDRLYTDTQYF. The CDR3 nucleotides are TGTGCCATCAGTGATAGGGACAGATTATACACAGATACGCAGTATTTT.

The chain has TRBV4-1 and TRBJ2-7, with D perhaps TRBD1 (5 bases). Looked up from germline, CDR1 is MGHRA and CDR2 is YSYEKL. V dropped 2 bases and J dropped 2 bases, with 13 bases sitting between them. CDR3 length equals 15 residues. In DNA, the CDR3 is TGCGCCAGCAGCCAATTGGGGCAATCTACCTACGAGCAGTACTTC. Translated: CASSQLGQSTYEQYF.

The chain carries TRBV25-1 and TRBJ2-7, with a weak D call TRBD1 (5 bases). Germline loops: CDR1 MGHDK, CDR2 SYGVNS. The V end lost 4 bases, the J end lost 7 bases, and 17 bases lay between the germline ends. The CDR3 covers 14 residues. As DNA, the CDR3 is TGTGCCAGCAGTGGACCCACCCAGGGATGGGAGCAGTACTTC. Protein sequence: CASSGPTQGWEQYF.

The chain joins TRBV30 to TRBJ2-2; TRBD2 aligns across 12 bases. This CDR3 is 15 amino acids long. Germline loops: CDR1 GTSNPN, CDR2 SVGIG (reference sequence). V shed 5 bases and J 3 bases; nucleotides not matched to a gene: 4. CDR3 in amino acids: CAWASGGAHTGELFF. As DNA, the CDR3 is TGTGCCTGGGCTAGCGGGGGGGCCCACACCGGGGAGCTGTTTTTT.